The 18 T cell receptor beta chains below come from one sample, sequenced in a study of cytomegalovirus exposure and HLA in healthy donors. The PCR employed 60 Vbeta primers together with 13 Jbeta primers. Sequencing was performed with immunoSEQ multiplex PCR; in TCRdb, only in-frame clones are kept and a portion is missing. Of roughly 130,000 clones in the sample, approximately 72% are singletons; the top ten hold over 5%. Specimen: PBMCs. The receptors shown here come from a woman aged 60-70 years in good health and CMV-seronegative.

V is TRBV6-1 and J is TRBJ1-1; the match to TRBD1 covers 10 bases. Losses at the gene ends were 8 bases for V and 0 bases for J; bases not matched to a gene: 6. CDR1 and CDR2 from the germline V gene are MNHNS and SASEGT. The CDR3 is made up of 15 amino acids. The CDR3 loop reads CASLDRGLMNTEAFF. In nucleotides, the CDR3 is TGTGCCAGCTTAGACAGGGGGCTGATGAACACTGAAGCTTTCTTT.

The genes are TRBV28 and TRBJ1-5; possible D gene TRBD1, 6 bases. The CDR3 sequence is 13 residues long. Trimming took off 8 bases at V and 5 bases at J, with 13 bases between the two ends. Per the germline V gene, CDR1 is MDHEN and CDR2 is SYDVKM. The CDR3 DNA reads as TGTGCCAGCCTCCAACAGGGCGATCAGCCCCAGCATTTT. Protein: CASLQQGDQPQHF.

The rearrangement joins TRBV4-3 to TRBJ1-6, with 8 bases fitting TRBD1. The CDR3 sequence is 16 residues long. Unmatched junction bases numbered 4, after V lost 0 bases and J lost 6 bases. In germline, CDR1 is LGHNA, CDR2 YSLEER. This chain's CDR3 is CASSQDTGQGNSPLHF. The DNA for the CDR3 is TGCGCCAGCAGCCAAGATACCGGACAGGGTAATTCACCCCTCCACTTT.

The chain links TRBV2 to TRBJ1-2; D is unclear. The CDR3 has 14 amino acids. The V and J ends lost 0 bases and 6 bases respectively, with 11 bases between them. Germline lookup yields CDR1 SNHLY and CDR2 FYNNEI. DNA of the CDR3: TGTGCCAGCAGTGAAGCCTTGCCGGTGGATGGCTACACCTTC. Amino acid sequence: CASSEALPVDGYTF. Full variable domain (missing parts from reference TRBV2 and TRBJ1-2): EPEVTQTPSHQVTQMGQEVILRCVPISNHLYFYWYRQILGQKVEFLVSFYNNEISEKSEIFDDQFSVERPDGSNFTLKIRSTKLEDSAMYFCASSEALPVDGYTFGSGTRLTVV.

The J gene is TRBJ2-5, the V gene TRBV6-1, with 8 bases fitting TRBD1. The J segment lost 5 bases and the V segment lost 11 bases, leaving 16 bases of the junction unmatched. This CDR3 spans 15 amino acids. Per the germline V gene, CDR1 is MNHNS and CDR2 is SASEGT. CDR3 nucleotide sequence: TGTGCCCTTGTGGCAGGGGGCTTTGGTGGTGAGACCCAGTACTTC. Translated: CALVAGGFGGETQYF.

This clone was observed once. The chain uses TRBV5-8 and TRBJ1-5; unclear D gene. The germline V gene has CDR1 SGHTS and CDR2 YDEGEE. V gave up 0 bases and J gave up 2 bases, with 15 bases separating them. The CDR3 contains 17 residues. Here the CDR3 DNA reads TGTGCCAGCAGCTTGGAGGTGGCATCGCGGGGCAATCAGCCCCAGCATTTT. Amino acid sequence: CASSLEVASRGNQPQHF.

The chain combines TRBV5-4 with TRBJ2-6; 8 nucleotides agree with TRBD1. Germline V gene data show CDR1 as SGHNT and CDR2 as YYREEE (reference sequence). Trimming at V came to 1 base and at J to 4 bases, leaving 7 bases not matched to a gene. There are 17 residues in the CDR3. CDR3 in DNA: TGTGCCAGCAGCTTGAGTGACAGGGGTTCCGGGGCCAACGTCCTGACTTTC. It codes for CASSLSDRGSGANVLTF.

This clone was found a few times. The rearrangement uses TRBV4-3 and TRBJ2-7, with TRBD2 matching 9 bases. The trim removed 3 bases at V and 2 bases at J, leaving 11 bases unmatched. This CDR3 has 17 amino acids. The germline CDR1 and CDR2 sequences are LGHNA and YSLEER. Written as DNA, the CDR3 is TGCGCCAGCAGCCATGAGCTCGTACGCGGGGGGGCCTACGAGCAGTACTTC. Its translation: CASSHELVRGGAYEQYF.

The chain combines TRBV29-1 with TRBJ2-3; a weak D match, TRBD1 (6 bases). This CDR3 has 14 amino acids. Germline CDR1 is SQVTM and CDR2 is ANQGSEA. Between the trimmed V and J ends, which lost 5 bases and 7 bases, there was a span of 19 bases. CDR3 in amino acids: CSVRETGILNTQYF. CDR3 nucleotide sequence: TGCAGCGTTCGGGAAACAGGGATCTTAAATACGCAGTATTTT.

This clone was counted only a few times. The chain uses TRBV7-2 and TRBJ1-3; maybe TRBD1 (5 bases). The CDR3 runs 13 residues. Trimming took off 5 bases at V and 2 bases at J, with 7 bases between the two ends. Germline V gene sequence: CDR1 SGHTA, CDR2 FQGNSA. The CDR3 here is CASSRGAGNTIYF. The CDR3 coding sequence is TGTGCCAGCAGCCGGGGGGCTGGAAACACCATATATTTT.

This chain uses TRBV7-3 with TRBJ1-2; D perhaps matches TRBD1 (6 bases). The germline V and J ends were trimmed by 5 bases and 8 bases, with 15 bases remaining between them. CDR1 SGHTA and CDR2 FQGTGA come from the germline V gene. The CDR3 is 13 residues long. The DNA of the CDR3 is TGTGCCAGCAGCCTAGACTCAGGGGTCGGCTACACCTTC. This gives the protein CASSLDSGVGYTF.

In DNA, the CDR3 is TGTGCCAGCAGTCCCCCGGGGACTAGGGCAGCAGATACGCAGTATTTT. Translating gives CASSPPGTRAADTQYF. The chain links TRBV7-9 to TRBJ2-3; 8 bases map to TRBD2. This CDR3 is 16 amino acids long. V dropped 6 bases and J dropped 4; count of bases not matched to a gene: 12. Germline CDR1 SEHNR, CDR2 FQNEAQ (reference sequence).

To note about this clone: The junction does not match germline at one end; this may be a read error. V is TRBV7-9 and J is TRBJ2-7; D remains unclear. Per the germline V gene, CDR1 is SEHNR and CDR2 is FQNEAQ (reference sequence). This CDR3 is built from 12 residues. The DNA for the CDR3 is TGTTCCAGCAGCTTTTACAGCTACGAGCAGTACTTC. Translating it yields CSSSFYSYEQYF.

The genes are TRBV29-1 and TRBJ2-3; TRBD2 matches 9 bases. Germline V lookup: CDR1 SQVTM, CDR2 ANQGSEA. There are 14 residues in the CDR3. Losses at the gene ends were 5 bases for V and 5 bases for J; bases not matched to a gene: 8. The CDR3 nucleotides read TGCAGCGTTTCGACTAGCGGCGGGGGAGATACGCAGTATTTT. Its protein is CSVSTSGGGDTQYF.

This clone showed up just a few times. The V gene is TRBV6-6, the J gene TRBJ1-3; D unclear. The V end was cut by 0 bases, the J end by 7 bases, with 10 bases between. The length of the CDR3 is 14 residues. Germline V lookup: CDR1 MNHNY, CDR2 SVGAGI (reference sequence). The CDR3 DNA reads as TGTGCCAGCAGTTACTCGATATCGGGGAACACCATATATTTT. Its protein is CASSYSISGNTIYF.

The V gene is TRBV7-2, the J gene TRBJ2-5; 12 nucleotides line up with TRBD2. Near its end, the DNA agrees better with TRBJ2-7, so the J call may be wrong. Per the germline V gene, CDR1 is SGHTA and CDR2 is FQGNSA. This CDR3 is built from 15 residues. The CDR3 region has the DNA TGTGCCAGCGGGGCTAGCGGGGGGGTTTCCTACGAGCAGTACTTC. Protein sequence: CASGASGGVSYEQYF.

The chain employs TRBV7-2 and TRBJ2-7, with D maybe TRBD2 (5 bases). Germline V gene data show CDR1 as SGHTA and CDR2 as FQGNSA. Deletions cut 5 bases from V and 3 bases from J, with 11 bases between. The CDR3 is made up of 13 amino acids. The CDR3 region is CASSLVRGYEQYF. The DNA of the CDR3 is TGTGCCAGCAGCCTCGTTCGGGGCTACGAGCAGTACTTC.

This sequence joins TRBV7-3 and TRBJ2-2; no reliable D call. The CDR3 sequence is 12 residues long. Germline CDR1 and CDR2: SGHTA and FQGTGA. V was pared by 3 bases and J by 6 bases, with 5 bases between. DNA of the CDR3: TGTGCCAGCAGCTTTACGGCCGGGGAGCTGTTTTTT. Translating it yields CASSFTAGELFF.